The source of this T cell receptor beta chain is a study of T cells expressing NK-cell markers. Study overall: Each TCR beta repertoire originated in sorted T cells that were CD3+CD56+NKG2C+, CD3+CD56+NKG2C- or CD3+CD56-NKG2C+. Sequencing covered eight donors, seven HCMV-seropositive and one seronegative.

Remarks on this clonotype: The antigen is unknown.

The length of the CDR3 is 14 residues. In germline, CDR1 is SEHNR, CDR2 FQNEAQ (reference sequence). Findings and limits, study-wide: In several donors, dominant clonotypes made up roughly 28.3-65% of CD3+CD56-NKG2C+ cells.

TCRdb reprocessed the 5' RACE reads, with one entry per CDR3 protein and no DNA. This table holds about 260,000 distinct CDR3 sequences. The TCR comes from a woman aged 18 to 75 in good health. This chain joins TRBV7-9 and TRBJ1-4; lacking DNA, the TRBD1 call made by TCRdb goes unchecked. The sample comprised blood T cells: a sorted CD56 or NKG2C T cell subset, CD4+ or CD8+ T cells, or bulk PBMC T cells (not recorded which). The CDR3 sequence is CASSSDRVVEKLFF.